This T cell receptor beta chain was sequenced during a study of shared clonotypes between healthy human individuals (dated by TCRdb to about 2020). General notes on the study: The cohort included a few men and a couple of women between 18 and 49 years of age. Blood TCR repertoires of several healthy adults were deeply sequenced to estimate repertoire size and the extent of clonotype sharing between individuals. For each donor, CD4 naive and CD4 memory were each run on three plates, CD8 naive on two plates, and CD8 memory on one plate. Different laboratories and diverse techniques were used to prepare libraries and sequence TCR repertoires, to increase sequencing depth and limit assay-specific biases. Leukapheresis yielded between about 0.85 and 10 billion PBMCs per donor.

On this clone itself: Its binding antigen is unknown. Within one base of it there is no much larger clone, and no base qualities were kept.

The CDR3, cysteine through phenylalanine, is 16 amino acids long. Only the CDR3 part of the read is kept: 48 bases, read in frame from the first base. Based on the germline V gene (reference sequence), the CDR1 and CDR2 sequences are SEHNR and FQNEAQ. The V end loses 5 bases and the J end loses 2 bases, and a stretch of 18 bases separates them. Study-level results and caveats: Naive subsets generally had larger estimated clonotype richness than memory subsets did. Based on pairwise subsampling, the degree of clonotype sharing among donors was expected to be affected by sequencing depth. Approximately 5% of naive CD4, 3.5% of naive CD8, roughly 2.4% of memory CD4, and 0.4% of memory CD8 clonotypes were shared across several donors. Only blood was sampled, and tissue TCR repertoires likely differ from those in blood. Because the study included a small number of donors, the genetic and exposure-history diversity represented was limited. Higher generation probabilities were observed for clonotypes shared by all four sorted-subset donors than for non-shared clonotypes. Incomplete sequencing was indicated by rarefaction of sorted-subset datasets, despite the large sequencing depth.

TCR CDR3 regions were amplified from genomic DNA by multiplex PCR using the deep immunoSEQ assay. Extracted genomic DNA from each cell subset was distributed evenly across all wells of several immunoSEQ 96-well plates, and each plate was treated as a replicate. For sorted subsets, around 0.2 ug genomic DNA, equal to 30,000 or so T cell genomes, was loaded into each replicate PCR. Purified libraries were measured with a Qubit 3.0 fluorometer, size-checked on a Bioanalyzer 2100, and measured again with the KAPA Library Quantification kit. Each immunoSEQ 96-well plate was sequenced on its own single-read 150-cycle Illumina NextSeq 550 flow cell. As for how the authors treated the data: Because the immunoSEQ output held only junctional sequences and lacked quality scores, the filtering could not match the filtering applied to full-length reads. To assign V/J genes and CDR3, sequences were annotated using PyIR, a Python wrapper for IgBLAST v1.9, with IMGT germline references. Reads were removed for weak V/J assignments (E-value above 1e-6), missing CDR3, stop codons, out-of-frame junctions, or ambiguous translated residues. V3J clonotypes were defined as sequences sharing an identical inferred V gene, J gene, and CDR3 amino acid sequence. To compute the percentage overlap between repertoires, the number of shared unique clonotypes was divided by the size of the smaller repertoire. Repertoire richness was assessed with RTK rarefaction, the Chao1 estimator, and Recon v2.1 estimates of unobserved clonotypes. Generation probabilities for all TCRbeta clonotypes obtained by the gDNA method from several donors were computed using OLGA. TCRdb retrieved this table from immuneACCESS and kept in-frame rearrangements only. Not all clones are present; in checked studies, unresolved V genes account for under half, and no reason is known for the remainder. That table supplies the V and J calls and clone size; D and trimming were determined from the DNA. The sample table shows over 1.5 million clones, and 95% to 99% are seen once. Jointly, the top ten make up roughly 0.45% of the sample.

The donors were healthy, HIV-negative adults with no recently reported acute infections or vaccinations. Every donor was a Caucasian adult residing in Nashville, Tennessee, USA. CD4+ T cells were enriched through magnetic negative selection, after which naive cells were positively selected on CD45RA and the remaining negative fraction served as the memory subset. Blood was collected by leukapheresis, and PBMCs were isolated by Ficoll-Histopaque density gradient centrifugation and then cryopreserved in liquid nitrogen vapor phase. Analytical flow cytometry was used to check the purity and quantity of each magnetically sorted T cell population. Each sorted fraction had its genomic DNA isolated and then quantified by UV absorbance on a Nanodrop 2000c.

This TCR was sampled from a man aged 30-40 years in good health. Recombination connected TRBV7-9 to TRBJ1-1, and the D gene may be TRBD1, 5 bases matching. Sequenced sample: naive CD4+ T cells sorted from blood. The sample's cell subset or site label is to be understood as: CD45RA+ positively selected. The DNA sequence follows: TGTGCCAGCAGCCTTCCGGCAGGGAGCGGTAACACTGAAGCTTTCTTT. Its coded protein is CASSLPAGSGNTEAFF. The variable domain in full, with residues beyond the CDR3 obtained from the reference TRBV7-9 and TRBJ1-1 genes, is DTGVSQNPRHKITKRGQNVTFRCDPISEHNRLYWYRQTLGQGPEFLTYFQNEAQLEKSRLLSDRFSAERPKGSFSTLEIQRTEQGDSAMYLCASSLPAGSGNTEAFFGQGTRLTVV.